Presented here are 8 T cell receptor beta chains from one specimen sequenced in a study of cytomegalovirus exposure and HLA in healthy donors. Both 60 Vbeta primers and 13 Jbeta primers went into the PCR. Method: immunoSEQ multiplex PCR; TCRdb's copy keeps in-frame clones and lacks some. The data contain about 160,000 clones, over 60% of them singletons. The sample comprised PBMCs. The receptors stem from a woman aged 25 to 39 in good health and CMV-seronegative.

In this sample, this clone turned up a few times. The chain carries TRBV27 and TRBJ1-2, with D uncertain. Per the germline V gene, CDR1 is MNHEY and CDR2 is SMNVEV (reference sequence). Trimming stripped 0 bases from V and 0 bases from J, with 8 bases between. The CDR3 contains 15 residues. CDR3 nucleotide sequence: TGTGCCAGCAGTTTATCCGGAGGCGCTAACTATGGCTACACCTTC. This codes for CASSLSGGANYGYTF.

The chain links TRBV9 to TRBJ1-1, with TRBD1 matching 7 bases. The germline V gene encodes CDR1 SGDLS and CDR2 YYNGEE. This CDR3 has 13 residues. The J segment lost 5 bases and the V segment lost 4 bases, leaving 5 bases of the junction unmatched. CDR3 nucleotide sequence: TGTGCCAGCAGCCGACAGGGCCGGACTGAAGCTTTCTTT. Its translation: CASSRQGRTEAFF.

The chain joins TRBV5-1 to TRBJ2-2; no firm D call. Trimming took off 0 bases at V and 3 bases at J, with 9 bases between the two ends. The length of the CDR3 is 15 residues. Germline V gene sequence: CDR1 SGHRS, CDR2 YFSETQ. CDR3 nucleotide sequence: TGCGCCAGCAGCTTGGCCGCGGCCCACACCGGGGAGCTGTTTTTT. Protein: CASSLAAAHTGELFF.

The V gene is TRBV29-1, the J gene TRBJ1-2, with D uncertain. The germline V and J ends were trimmed by 5 bases and 6 bases, with 16 bases remaining between them. Germline CDR1 and CDR2: SQVTM and ANQGSEA. There are 13 residues in the CDR3. This CDR3 is CSVKEARNHGYTF. CDR3 DNA: TGCAGCGTTAAGGAGGCGAGGAACCATGGCTACACCTTC.

The rearrangement uses TRBV7-2 and TRBJ1-1; no firm D call. The CDR3 is made up of 13 amino acids. Germline loops: CDR1 SGHTA, CDR2 FQGNSA. V was clipped by 2 bases and J by 1 base, with 5 bases between them. The CDR3 loop reads CASSLTENTEAFF. The DNA for the CDR3 is TGTGCCAGCAGCTTAACAGAGAACACTGAAGCTTTCTTT.

The sample holds a few counts of this clone. The CDR3 DNA is TGTGCCAGCAGTCCAGCGCTCAGAAACACTGAAGCTTTCTTT. It encodes CASSPALRNTEAFF. V usage is TRBV5-6 and J usage is TRBJ1-1, with unresolved D. Trimming pared 5 bases from V and 2 bases from J, leaving 13 bases between. The CDR3 length is 14 residues. Germline CDR1 SGHDT, CDR2 YYEEEE.

The CDR3 spells CASSHGTGVDPNYGYTF. The CDR3 DNA sequence: TGTGCCAGCAGCCATGGGACAGGGGTCGACCCTAACTATGGCTACACCTTC. The chain carries TRBV4-2 and TRBJ1-2; TRBD1 matches 10 bases. The CDR3 is 17 residues long. Germline V gene sequence: CDR1 LGHNA, CDR2 YNFKEQ. V gave up 3 bases and J gave up 0 bases; unmatched junction bases: 7.

The V and J genes are TRBV6-5 and TRBJ2-2, with 9 bases that match TRBD1. With 4 bases clipped from V and 9 bases from J, the junction kept 9 bases outside the gene matches. Germline CDR1 MNHEY, CDR2 SVGAGI. The CDR3 is made up of 15 amino acids. This CDR3 reads CASSWDRESGRELFF. The DNA of the CDR3 is TGTGCCAGCAGTTGGGACAGGGAATCAGGCAGGGAGCTGTTTTTT.